The rows below give T cell receptor beta chains drawn from one sample of a study of cytomegalovirus exposure and HLA in healthy donors. Using immunoSEQ multiplex PCR, the repertoire was profiled, and TCRdb retains in-frame clones only, with some absent. The data show about 190,000 clones, roughly three quarters seen once. What was sequenced was PBMCs. The receptors derive from a woman aged 18-29 years in good health and CMV-seronegative. Both conserved end residues are part of each CDR3. The D gene is left open where the match is weak. Not all rows give a size; the values are once, few, many and, for expanded clones, a class.

TRBV4-3	TRBJ2-1	TRBD2	NA	TGCGCCAGCAGCCAAGTCGGGGGGGCCTCCTACAATGAGCAGTTCTTC	CASSQVGGASYNEQFF
TRBV5-1	TRBJ2-7	TRBD1	NA	TGCGCCAGCAGCACAAGGGACAGTTTCTACGAGCAGTACTTC	CASSTRDSFYEQYF
TRBV19	TRBJ2-3	TRBD2	NA	TGTGCCAGTAGTACGACTAGCGGGGACCTCCTCGGCGCAGATACGCAGTATTTT	CASSTTSGDLLGADTQYF
TRBV6-6	TRBJ1-1	NA	NA	TGTGCCAGCAGTACCACAGGGTTCAACACTGAAGCTTTCTTT	CASSTTGFNTEAFF
TRBV2	TRBJ1-1	NA	NA	TGTGCCAGCAGTCCGGTGAACACTGAAGCTTTCTTT	CASSPVNTEAFF
TRBV9	TRBJ1-1	TRBD1	few	TGTGCCAGCAGCGTCACACAGGGGACTGAAGCTTTCTTT	CASSVTQGTEAFF
TRBV6-1	TRBJ1-4	NA	NA	TGTGCCAGCAGTGAAGGACGGGTAGAAGAAAAACTGTTTTTT	CASSEGRVEEKLFF
TRBV4-3	TRBJ2-5	NA	NA	TGCGCCAGCAGCCTTACTAACAGGGTTCGTGAGACCCAGTACTTC	CASSLTNRVRETQYF
TRBV2	TRBJ1-6	TRBD1	NA	TGTGCCAGCAGTCCGGGACAGGGTGGGGGGCCTAATTCACCCCTCCACTTT	CASSPGQGGGPNSPLHF
TRBV7-8	TRBJ2-2	NA	few	TGTGCCAGCAGCTCCACAGGGCTCGGGGAGCTGTTTTTT	CASSSTGLGELFF
TRBV2	TRBJ2-5	TRBD2	NA	TGTACCAGCACCTTACTAGCGGGAGTTTTGGAGACCCAGTACTTC	CTSTLLAGVLETQYF
TRBV27	TRBJ2-7	NA	NA	TGTGCCAGCAGTTTACGAGACAGGACCTACGAGCAGTACTTC	CASSLRDRTYEQYF
TRBV18	TRBJ1-4	TRBD1	NA	TGTGCCAGCTCATCCGGACAGGGGATGGATAATGAAAAACTGTTTTTT	CASSSGQGMDNEKLFF
TRBV4-2	TRBJ1-2	TRBD1	NA	TGTGCCAGCAGCCAAGACGGACAGGGGCTTAACTATGGCTACACCTTC	CASSQDGQGLNYGYTF
TRBV7-9	TRBJ2-3	NA	NA	TGTGCCAGCAGCTTAACAGCTTATACGCAGTATTTT	CASSLTAYTQYF
TRBV28	TRBJ2-1	TRBD2	NA	TGTGCCAGCAGTCGTCCTAGCGGGAGGTACTCCTACAATGAGCAGTTCTTC	CASSRPSGRYSYNEQFF
TRBV10-1	TRBJ1-5	TRBD1	once	TGCGCCAGCAGGACCGGGACAGGGGAGCATTTT	CASRTGTGEHF
TRBV5-6	TRBJ1-2	TRBD1	NA	TGTGCCAGCAGCTCCGGGACAGGGGATGGCTACACCTTC	CASSSGTGDGYTF
TRBV5-1	TRBJ2-1	NA	NA	TGCGCCAGCAGCGTATCCGGGGCCTACAATGAGCAGTTCTTC	CASSVSGAYNEQFF
TRBV19	TRBJ1-1	NA	once	TGTGCCAGTAGTATGAGCGGGGTAGGATCTGAAGCTTTCTTT	CASSMSGVGSEAFF
TRBV29-1	TRBJ1-2	NA	NA	TGCAGCGTCGGGGAAGGACGCTATGGCTACACCTTC	CSVGEGRYGYTF
TRBV13	TRBJ1-6	NA	NA	TGTGCCAGCAGCTTAGCTCAGGGAAAGGCCCTCCACTTT	CASSLAQGKALHF
TRBV2	TRBJ2-7	NA	NA	TGTGCCAGTTACCGCGGCCTCTCCTACGAGCAGTACTTC	CASYRGLSYEQYF
TRBV19	TRBJ1-1	NA	NA	TGTGCCAGTAGTCAGGGGAATCCCACTGAAGCTTTCTTT	CASSQGNPTEAFF
TRBV30	TRBJ1-6	TRBD1	few	TGTGCCTGGAGCGCACCCGACAGGGATAGCTCACCCCTCCACTTT	CAWSAPDRDSSPLHF
TRBV4-2	TRBJ2-7	NA	NA	TGTGCCAGCAGCCAAGATCGGGGCGAGCAGTACTTC	CASSQDRGEQYF
TRBV5-1	TRBJ1-3	NA	NA	TGCGCCAGCAGCTTGGTTGGCAACTCTGGAAACACCATATATTTT	CASSLVGNSGNTIYF
TRBV14	TRBJ1-6	NA	few	TGTGCCAGCAGCCAAGATTCCGTTAATTCACCCCTCCACTTT	CASSQDSVNSPLHF
TRBV5-1	TRBJ2-1	TRBD1	NA	TGCGCCAGCAGCTTAGGACAGGGGAATAGGGTCTACAATGAGCAGTTCTTC	CASSLGQGNRVYNEQFF
TRBV7-8	TRBJ2-6	TRBD1	NA	TGTGCCAGCAGTAAACAGGGGGCTGGGGCCAACGTCCTGACTTTC	CASSKQGAGANVLTF
TRBV19	TRBJ1-1	NA	NA	TGTGCCAGTAGACAGGGAATCGAAGCTTTCTTT	CASRQGIEAFF
TRBV5-1	TRBJ2-1	TRBD1	NA	TGCGCCAGCAGCTCAGGACAGGAAAGCTACAATGAGCAGTTCTTC	CASSSGQESYNEQFF
TRBV5-4	TRBJ2-7	TRBD2	NA	TGTGCCAGCAGCTTACCTAGCGGGGGGTCCTACGAGCAGTACTTC	CASSLPSGGSYEQYF
TRBV5-4	TRBJ2-6	NA	NA	TGTGCCAGCAGCAGCCCCCTCTCTGGGGCCAACGTCCTGACTTTC	CASSSPLSGANVLTF
TRBV5-4	TRBJ2-1	NA	NA	TGTGCCAGCACCCCGGGGGGCGCTTCCTACAATGAGCAGTTCTTC	CASTPGGASYNEQFF
TRBV18	TRBJ1-5	NA	NA	TGTGCCAGCTCACCACCGGGTTCAGGGGCCGTCAATCAGCCCCAGCATTTT	CASSPPGSGAVNQPQHF
TRBV4-1	TRBJ1-5	NA	NA	TGCGCCAGCAGCCATGGGGGGTCTCTACCATATCAGCCCCAGCATTTT	CASSHGGSLPYQPQHF
TRBV11-3	TRBJ2-1	TRBD2	NA	TGTGCCAGCAGCTTAGGCGGGAGGAGGGATGAGCAGTTCTTC	CASSLGGRRDEQFF
TRBV9	TRBJ2-1	TRBD1	NA	TGTGCCAGCAGCTTTACAGGGGTCAATGAGCAGTTCTTC	CASSFTGVNEQFF
TRBV27	TRBJ1-1	TRBD1	NA	TGTGCCAGCAGTTCCTGGGACAGGTATGAAGCTTTCTTT	CASSSWDRYEAFF
TRBV4-1	TRBJ1-1	TRBD1	few	TGCGCCAGCAGCCAAGAGAACAGGGGCACTGAAGCTTTCTTT	CASSQENRGTEAFF
TRBV7-9	TRBJ1-1	TRBD1	NA	TGTGCCAGCAACCCTAGACAGGGGAGTTATTCGGACACTGAAGCTTTCTTT	CASNPRQGSYSDTEAFF
TRBV19	TRBJ1-5	NA	once	TGTGCCAGTAGTATAGAGGCAGGCAATCAGCCCCAGCATTTT	CASSIEAGNQPQHF
TRBV14	TRBJ2-3	TRBD2	NA	TGTGCCAGCAGCCACATACCGGGGACTAGCGGGGGTAGGGACACAGATACGCAGTATTTT	CASSHIPGTSGGRDTDTQYF
TRBV5-4	TRBJ1-1	TRBD1	NA	TGTGCCAGCAGCAGACAGGGCGAGCTGGGGGCTGAAGCTTTCTTT	CASSRQGELGAEAFF
TRBV7-6	TRBJ2-7	NA	NA	TGTGCCAGCAGCTTAGGGACTTCGCGCGAGCAGTACTTC	CASSLGTSREQYF